This T cell receptor beta chain was captured in a study of molecular identifiers for immune sequencing clone quantification. Findings and limits, study-wide: Single-cell amounts of spiked Jurkat TCR RNA were reportedly detectable among roughly 950,000 naive cells. Naive cells had under 1% of molecules in clones above 20 RNA copies, effectors over 97%. Same-barcode identical TCR molecules could make highly expanded clones look smaller than they are.

TCRdb fed the PCR reads into MiXCR, producing one record per CDR3 protein. The sample lists around 470,000 distinct CDR3 sequences, around 21% occurring once. The CDR3 runs to 15 residues. CDR1 MNHEY and CDR2 SVGEGT come from the germline V gene. A note on this clonotype: Its matching antigen is unknown. Compared with germline, one end of the junction differs, possibly owing to a read error.

Isolation of naive CD8 T cells was achieved by sorting on a CD8+CD4-CCR7+CD45RA+ phenotype. Source material: naive CD8+ T cells from blood, with Jurkat cell RNA spiked in. Documented subset: FACS-sorted CD8+CD4-CCR7+CD45RA+ naive T cells. The chain combines TRBV6-2 or TRBV6-3 with TRBJ1-2; the D is unclear. This clonotype originated in a human donor in good health. Some libraries in this study had Jurkat cell RNA spiked in. In nucleotides, the CDR3 is TGTGTCAGCAGCACCGGGAGCCCCTTTAACTATGGCTACACCTTC. It specifies CVSSTGSPFNYGYTF.